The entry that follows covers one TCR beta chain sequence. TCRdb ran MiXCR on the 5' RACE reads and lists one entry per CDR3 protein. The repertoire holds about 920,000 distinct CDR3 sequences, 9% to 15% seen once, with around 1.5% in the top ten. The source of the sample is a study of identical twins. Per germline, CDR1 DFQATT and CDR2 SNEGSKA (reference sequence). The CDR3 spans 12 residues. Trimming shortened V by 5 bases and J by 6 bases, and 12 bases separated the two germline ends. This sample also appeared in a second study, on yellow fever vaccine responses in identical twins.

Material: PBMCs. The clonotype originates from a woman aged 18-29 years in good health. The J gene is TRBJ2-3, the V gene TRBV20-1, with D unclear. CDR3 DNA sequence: TGCAGTGCTTCCCGACCAGCCGATACGCAGTATTTT. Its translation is CSASRPADTQYF.